Shown below are 31 T cell receptor beta chains from a single sample sequenced in a study of T cell responses to AZD1222 COVID-19 vaccine. Sequenced by immunoSEQ multiplex PCR; TCRdb stores in-frame clones only, minus some. The sample has roughly 160,000 clones; around nine tenths are singletons. Sequencing used peripheral blood, obtained on day 0 of AZD1222 vaccination. Receptors originate from an adult in good health.

The CDR3 sequence: CASSSGLNYGYTF. In nucleotides, the CDR3 is TGTGCCAGCAGCTCGGGACTGAACTATGGCTACACCTTC. The rearrangement links TRBV5-5 to TRBJ1-2; perhaps TRBD1 as D (5 bases). The CDR3 runs 13 residues. Germline V gives CDR1 SGHKS, CDR2 YYEKEE (reference sequence). V was pared by 3 bases and J by 2 bases, with 8 bases between.

The chain has TRBV19 and TRBJ1-1; D unclear. Germline loops: CDR1 LNHDA, CDR2 SQIVND (reference sequence). This CDR3 has 12 residues. Deletions cut 5 bases from V and 11 bases from J, with 15 bases between. The CDR3 loop is CASSVRPEQAFF. The DNA of the CDR3 is TGTGCCAGTAGTGTTCGCCCGGAGCAGGCTTTCTTT.

The chain is built from TRBV19 and TRBJ1-2; a possible D gene is TRBD1 (6 bases). Germline CDR1 reads LNHDA; CDR2 reads SQIVND (reference sequence). V lost 1 base and J lost 7, with 10 bases in between. The CDR3 loop spans 13 amino acids. The CDR3 region is CASSIVAGAGYTF. CDR3 sequence (DNA): TGTGCCAGTAGTATAGTGGCAGGGGCTGGCTACACCTTC.

V usage is TRBV6-5 and J usage is TRBJ1-1; D remains unclear. The CDR3 contains 15 residues. CDR1 MNHEY and CDR2 SVGAGI come from the germline V gene. Trimming cost V 0 bases and J 1 base, with 9 bases left between them. The CDR3 reads CASSYSRVGNTEAFF. CDR3 DNA: TGTGCCAGCAGTTACTCGAGAGTCGGGAACACTGAAGCTTTCTTT.

This rearrangement joins TRBV9 to TRBJ1-1, with a weak D call TRBD1 (5 bases). V gave up 0 bases and J gave up 4 bases, with 16 bases separating them. This CDR3 has 16 residues. Germline V gives CDR1 SGDLS, CDR2 YYNGEE. The CDR3 sequence is CASSVESGRVGTEAFF. The CDR3 bases are TGTGCCAGCAGCGTAGAGTCAGGGAGGGTTGGCACTGAAGCTTTCTTT.

The chain links TRBV30 to TRBJ1-4; D is unclear. Trimming removed 1 base at V and 10 bases at J, with 13 bases between. The germline V gene encodes CDR1 GTSNPN and CDR2 SVGIG (reference sequence). This CDR3 contains 13 residues. The CDR3 reads CAWSGGRYGKLFF. CDR3 nucleotides: TGTGCCTGGAGTGGAGGGAGATATGGAAAACTGTTTTTT.

The V and J genes are TRBV7-2 and TRBJ2-5; 10 bases map to TRBD2. CDR3 length equals 14 residues. The junction had 4 bases not matched to a gene; V was cut back by 5 bases and J by 4 bases. CDR1 is SGHTA, CDR2 FQGNSA, per germline. CDR3 protein: CASSVSSGRETQYF. The CDR3 coding sequence is TGTGCCAGCAGCGTCTCTAGCGGGAGAGAGACCCAGTACTTC.

This clone occurred once. The chain recombines TRBV5-1 with TRBJ1-1; possibly TRBD1 for D (5 bases). CDR1 and CDR2 (germline): SGHRS, YFSETQ. CDR3 length: 15 amino acids. V was trimmed by 1 base and J by 1 base, leaving 11 bases between them. The CDR3 region is CASSLLSQGNTEAFF. The CDR3 DNA is TGCGCCAGCAGCTTGCTGTCGCAGGGGAACACTGAAGCTTTCTTT.

V is TRBV7-2 and J is TRBJ2-6; 9 bases align to TRBD1. This CDR3 has 18 amino acids. Germline V gene sequence: CDR1 SGHTA, CDR2 FQGNSA. Unmatched junction bases numbered 13, after V lost 8 bases and J lost 2 bases. The CDR3 loop reads CASATPQGALPGANVLTF. The CDR3 DNA is TGTGCCAGCGCCACACCACAGGGGGCGCTCCCTGGGGCCAACGTCCTGACTTTC.

The chain recombines TRBV5-6 with TRBJ2-7; maybe TRBD1 (5 bases). The CDR3 runs 15 residues. Germline V gene sequence: CDR1 SGHDT, CDR2 YYEEEE. V lost 3 bases, J lost 3 bases, and 16 bases lay in between. The DNA of the CDR3 is TGTGCCAGCAGCTACATGGGGCTGGAATTCTACGAGCAGTACTTC. The encoded protein is CASSYMGLEFYEQYF.

V is TRBV11-2 and J is TRBJ1-6; the D gene is possibly TRBD1 (5 bases). The V end lost 1 base, the J end lost 9 bases, and 16 bases lay between the germline ends. Germline values: CDR1 SGHAT, CDR2 FQNNGV. The CDR3 spans 16 residues. CDR3 in amino acids: CASSLAPGARSSPLHF. Written as DNA, the CDR3 is TGTGCCAGCAGCTTAGCCCCCGGGGCCCGCAGTTCACCCCTCCACTTT.

The chain links TRBV7-2 to TRBJ2-1; D not resolved. Between the trimmed V and J ends, which lost 2 bases and 7 bases, there was a span of 12 bases. There are 14 residues in the CDR3. The germline V gene encodes CDR1 SGHTA and CDR2 FQGNSA. CDR3 bases: TGTGCCAGCAGCTTACCCCCCTCTGCGAATGAGCAGTTCTTC. Protein product: CASSLPPSANEQFF.

This chain joins TRBV7-9 and TRBJ2-1; D is perhaps TRBD1 or TRBD2 (5 bases each). This CDR3 contains 17 residues. Germline V lookup: CDR1 SEHNR, CDR2 FQNEAQ (reference sequence). The V gene lost 5 bases and the J gene lost 2 bases, with 19 bases spanning the gap. The CDR3 DNA reads as TGTGCCAGCAGCACCCGGCTGGGGGAGACCCCCTACAATGAGCAGTTCTTC. Encoded protein: CASSTRLGETPYNEQFF.

The chain carries TRBV5-1 and TRBJ2-1, with 9 nucleotides matching TRBD2. Germline lookup yields CDR1 SGHRS and CDR2 YFSETQ. V was pared by 7 bases and J by 10 bases, with 15 bases of the junction left unmatched. This CDR3 spans 15 amino acids. DNA of the CDR3: TGCGCCAGCGCTAGGGGACTAGCTTCTGGGGGAGAGCAGTTCTTC. Translation: CASARGLASGGEQFF.

The chain combines TRBV27 with TRBJ1-6, with D possibly being TRBD1 (6 bases). This CDR3 has 12 amino acids. Germline V gene sequence: CDR1 MNHEY, CDR2 SMNVEV (reference sequence). V dropped 1 base and J dropped 19 bases, with 14 bases sitting between them. CDR3 region: CASSLLQGRLHF. The CDR3 DNA reads TGTGCCAGCAGTTTATTGCAGGGGCGCCTGCACTTT.

This clone was detected once. The chain has TRBV9 and TRBJ1-6; unclear D gene. Germline V gene lookup returns CDR1 SGDLS and CDR2 YYNGEE. The length of the CDR3 is 14 residues. Trimming left V 6 bases short and J 10 bases short, with 17 bases between. CDR3 nucleotides: TGTGCCAGCACACCCGGGAGGTTGGGGTCACCCCTCCACTTT. Its translation: CASTPGRLGSPLHF. Filled out from reference TRBV9 and TRBJ1-6, the complete variable domain reads DSGVTQTPKHLITATGQRVTLRCSPRSGDLSVYWYQQSLDQGLQFLIQYYNGEERAKGNILERFSAQQFPDLHSELNLSSLELGDSALYFCASTPGRLGSPLHFGNGTRLTVT.

This chain links TRBV10-1 with TRBJ1-2; D is uncertain. This CDR3 is 13 amino acids long. V shed 6 bases and J shed 7 bases, with 15 bases lying between them. CDR1 WNHNN and CDR2 SYGVQD come from the germline V gene (reference sequence). The CDR3 protein is CASSRTMGGGYTF. The DNA of the CDR3 is TGCGCCAGCAGCCGGACGATGGGAGGTGGCTACACCTTC.

J is TRBJ1-1 and V is TRBV7-2; 10 nucleotides align to TRBD1. CDR1 and CDR2 from the germline V gene are SGHTA and FQGNSA. The CDR3 sequence is 13 residues long. V shed 5 bases and J 7 bases; nucleotides not matched to a gene: 4. Here the CDR3 DNA reads TGTGCCAGCAGCAAGGACAGGGGGAATGAAGCTTTCTTT. This codes for CASSKDRGNEAFF.

The gene calls are TRBV5-4 and TRBJ2-7; 12 bases fit TRBD2. Germline CDR1 and CDR2: SGHNT and YYREEE (reference sequence). V lost 0 bases and J lost 4; bases outside the gene matches: 5. This CDR3 has 16 amino acids. CDR3 sequence reads: CASSLGLAGGPYEQYF. The CDR3, as DNA: TGTGCCAGCAGCTTGGGGCTAGCGGGAGGGCCTTACGAGCAGTACTTC.

V and J are TRBV3-1 (or the pseudogene TRBV3-2) and TRBJ1-2; D call uncertain. Trimming cost V 2 bases and J 5 bases, with 6 bases left between them. This CDR3 is 12 amino acids long. Germline V gene sequence: CDR1 LGHDT, CDR2 YNNKEL (reference sequence). The CDR3 DNA sequence: TGTGCCAGCAGCCAATCCAGATATGGCTACACCTTC. Protein: CASSQSRYGYTF.

The V gene is TRBV6-5, the J gene TRBJ2-1; 11 bases are a match to TRBD2. CDR3 length equals 15 residues. V dropped 5 bases and J dropped 6; count of bases not matched to a gene: 6. Per the germline V gene, CDR1 is MNHEY and CDR2 is SVGAGI. The CDR3 sequence: CASSPLAGVVNEQFF. CDR3 nucleotide sequence: TGTGCCAGCAGTCCACTAGCGGGAGTGGTCAATGAGCAGTTCTTC.

The V gene is TRBV10-3, the J gene TRBJ1-2, with D possibly being TRBD1 (6 bases). From germline, CDR1 is ENHRY and CDR2 SYGVKD. CDR3 length: 15 amino acids. Trimming shortened V by 3 bases and J by 2 bases, and 13 bases separated the two germline ends. CDR3 sequence reads: CAISDRGSPNYGYTF. The CDR3 DNA reads TGTGCCATCAGTGACAGGGGTTCCCCGAACTATGGCTACACCTTC.

This clone was recorded once. V is TRBV12-5 and J is TRBJ1-3; D call uncertain. Germline loops: CDR1 LGHNT, CDR2 FRNRAP. V shed 1 base and J shed 4 bases, with 11 bases lying between them. The CDR3 loop spans 15 amino acids. This chain's CDR3 is CASGLAQQSGNTIYF. The CDR3, as DNA: TGTGCTAGTGGTTTGGCTCAACAGTCCGGAAACACCATATATTTT.

This clone was observed a single time. The chain carries TRBV3-1 (or the pseudogene TRBV3-2) and TRBJ1-6, with no clear D. The germline CDR1 and CDR2 sequences are LGHDT and YNNKEL (reference sequence). This CDR3 has 16 residues. V lost 5 bases and J lost 5, with 16 bases in between. CDR3 region: CASSVSPRRNNSPLHF. CDR3 nucleotide sequence: TGTGCCAGCAGCGTAAGCCCGAGGAGGAATAATTCACCCCTCCACTTT.

The chain combines TRBV3-1 (or the pseudogene TRBV3-2) with TRBJ1-2; unclear D gene. This CDR3 spans 16 amino acids. V lost 3 bases and J lost 6, with 20 bases in between. The V gene's germline CDR1 is LGHDT and CDR2 YNNKEL (reference sequence). The DNA of the CDR3 is TGTGCCAGCAGCCATCGAAACGGACTACAACGAGATGGCTACACCTTC. Amino acid sequence: CASSHRNGLQRDGYTF.

The rearrangement links TRBV7-9 to TRBJ1-2; no clear D gene. There are 12 residues in the CDR3. Per germline, CDR1 SEHNR and CDR2 FQNEAQ (reference sequence). V dropped 5 bases and J dropped 5 bases, with 9 bases sitting between them. The chain's CDR3 is CASSLDLYGYTF. In DNA form, the CDR3 reads TGTGCCAGCAGCCTTGATCTTTATGGCTACACCTTC.

The genes are TRBV3-1 (or the pseudogene TRBV3-2) and TRBJ1-3; a weak D match, TRBD1 (6 bases). CDR1 and CDR2 from the germline V gene are LGHDT and YNNKEL (reference sequence). The V end was cut by 8 bases, the J end by 2 bases, with 10 bases between. The CDR3 has 13 amino acids. The CDR3 spells CASGGPPGNTIYF. Written as DNA, the CDR3 is TGTGCCAGCGGGGGCCCACCTGGAAACACCATATATTTT.

This chain uses TRBV20-1 with TRBJ2-7; D may be TRBD1 (5 bases). Germline V gene data show CDR1 as DFQATT and CDR2 as SNEGSKA (reference sequence). The CDR3 spans 16 residues. V lost 3 bases and J lost 2, with 20 bases in between. CDR3 amino acids: CSASPLDSPKAYEQYF. The CDR3 DNA follows: TGCAGTGCTAGTCCCCTCGACAGTCCCAAAGCCTACGAGCAGTACTTC.

J is TRBJ1-4 and V is TRBV6-5; the match to TRBD1 covers 11 bases. CDR1 is MNHEY, CDR2 SVGAGI, per germline. CDR3 size: 15 residues. The junction had 3 bases not matched to a gene; V was cut back by 2 bases and J by 7 bases. The CDR3: CASSYSGQGAEKLFF. The CDR3 coding sequence is TGTGCCAGCAGTTACAGTGGACAGGGGGCTGAAAAACTGTTTTTT.

The chain uses TRBV19 and TRBJ1-1; 8 bases are a match to TRBD1. The junction had 5 bases not matched to a gene; V was cut back by 7 bases and J by 1 base. Germline assignment: CDR1 LNHDA and CDR2 SQIVND (reference sequence). The CDR3 sequence is 14 residues long. CDR3 loop: CASKKDRANTEAFF. Written as DNA, the CDR3 is TGTGCCAGTAAAAAGGACAGGGCGAACACTGAAGCTTTCTTT.

This chain connects TRBV29-1 to TRBJ1-5; 9 bases agree with TRBD1. The V gene end was trimmed by 5 bases and the J gene end by 4 bases; junction bases not matched to a gene: 9. Germline CDR1 is SQVTM and CDR2 is ANQGSEA. The CDR3 spans 15 residues. The CDR3 here is CSVLLGQGYNQPQHF. The CDR3 DNA is TGCAGCGTTCTCCTCGGACAGGGGTATAATCAGCCCCAGCATTTT.